Listed here is a single TCR beta chain. The sample originates from a study of blood T cell repertoires in COVID-19. The CDR3 totals 11 residues. CDR1 is SQVTM and CDR2 is ANQGSEA in the germline V gene. V gave up 6 bases and J gave up 9 bases; unmatched junction bases: 5. Sequenced by immunoSEQ multiplex PCR; TCRdb stores in-frame clones only, minus some. The table lists 200,000 to 250,000 clones, more than 65% of them singletons, with around 2% in the top ten. The gene calls are TRBV29-1 and TRBJ1-1; 9 nucleotides agree with TRBD1. This clonotype originated in a woman between 55 and 75 years old with acute or convalescent COVID-19. The sequenced sample consisted of peripheral blood. The CDR3 DNA follows: TGCAGCGTGGCGACAGGGGGTCAAGCTTTCTTT. Translation gives CSVATGGQAFF.